This is a list of T cell receptor beta chains from one sample in a study of T-cell memory formation after mild COVID-19. TCRdb redid the calling of the 5' RACE reads with MiXCR, one entry per CDR3 protein. The sample holds fewer than 600,000 distinct CDR3 sequences, about 20% seen once. The sample taken for sequencing was PBMCs or a T cell subset sorted from them (not recorded which). These receptor sequences come from an adult woman who had mild COVID-19 (a few samples of this study predate the infection). Cell type and time point are not known. Both conserved end residues are part of each CDR3. The D gene is left open where the match is weak. Only some rows state a clone size, as once, few, many or a class for expanded clones.

>TRBJ2-2|NA|TRBD1|TRBV12-3/TRBV12-4
CASSSTQGGTGELFF
TGTGCCAGCAGCTCAACACAGGGGGGCACCGGGGAGCTGTTTTTT
>TRBJ2-3|NA|TRBD1|TRBV29-1
CSVTQGADTQYF
TGCAGCGTAACACAGGGGGCGGATACGCAGTATTTT
>TRBJ1-1|NA|NA|TRBV20-1
CSASNWGNTEAFF
TGCAGTGCCAGTAATTGGGGGAACACTGAAGCTTTCTTT
>TRBJ1-2|few|NA|TRBV20-1
CSARALNLGFDYGYTF
TGCAGTGCTAGAGCCCTGAATTTGGGGTTTGACTATGGCTACACCTTC
>TRBJ2-6|NA|NA|TRBV9
CASGGANVLTF
TGTGCCAGCGGGGGGGCCAACGTCCTGACTTTC
>TRBJ2-7|NA|TRBD2|TRBV7-2
CASSPEAGLAREQYF
TGTGCCAGCAGCCCAGAGGCGGGACTAGCGCGGGAGCAGTACTTC
>TRBJ2-6|NA|NA|TRBV24-1
CATSDSRDHIANVLTF
TGTGCCACCAGTGATTCGCGGGACCACATCGCCAACGTCCTGACTTTC
>TRBJ2-7|few|TRBD1|TRBV24-1
CATSDNTGTGYYEQYF
TGTGCCACCAGTGATAATACCGGGACAGGATACTACGAGCAGTACTTC
>TRBJ1-3|NA|NA|TRBV20-1
CSARGGRGGNTIYF
TGCAGTGCTAGGGGGGGAAGAGGCGGAAACACCATATATTTT
>TRBJ2-2|NA|TRBD1|TRBV6-5
CATSLGQGTGELFF
TGTGCCACCTCCCTGGGACAGGGCACCGGGGAGCTGTTTTTT
>TRBJ2-5|NA|NA|TRBV3-1
CASSLRTYQETQYF
TGTGCCAGCAGCCTACGGACATACCAAGAGACCCAGTACTTC
>TRBJ1-1|few|NA|TRBV5-1
CASSLEGESNTEAFF
TGCGCCAGCAGCTTGGAGGGTGAGTCGAACACTGAAGCTTTCTTT
>TRBJ1-4|NA|NA|TRBV4-1
CASSHLEKLFF
TGCGCCAGCAGCCACCTTGAAAAACTGTTTTTT
>TRBJ1-2|few|NA|TRBV4-1
CASSEPGTFNYGYTF
TGCGCCAGCAGCGAACCCGGGACGTTTAACTATGGCTACACCTTC
>TRBJ1-1|few|TRBD1|TRBV20-1
CSARDRDRASTEAFF
TGCAGTGCTAGAGATAGGGACAGGGCTAGCACTGAAGCTTTCTTT
>TRBJ1-4|few|NA|TRBV7-9
CASSSLPPAHRNEKLFF
TGTGCCAGCAGCTCACTGCCCCCGGCACACAGGAATGAAAAACTGTTTTTT
>TRBJ1-2|few|NA|TRBV12-3/TRBV12-4
CASNLAGAGYGYTF
TGTGCCAGCAACCTCGCAGGGGCTGGCTATGGCTACACCTTC
>TRBJ2-3|few|NA|TRBV5-1
CASSLNRDTPGGTQYF
TGCGCCAGCAGCTTGAACCGGGACACTCCCGGGGGTACGCAGTATTTT
>TRBJ2-3|many|TRBD1|TRBV15
CATSTRQGTDTQYF
TGTGCCACCAGCACCCGACAGGGAACAGATACGCAGTATTTT
>TRBJ1-6|NA|NA|TRBV6-5
CASSYSQGDSPLHF
TGTGCCAGCAGTTACTCCCAGGGAGATTCACCCCTCCACTTT
>TRBJ2-3|few|NA|TRBV5-4
CASWVGSVSTDTQYF
TGTGCCAGCTGGGTCGGGAGCGTTAGCACAGATACGCAGTATTTT
>TRBJ2-1|few|NA|TRBV7-2
CASSLAPGVYNEQFF
TGTGCCAGCAGCTTAGCACCGGGAGTTTACAATGAGCAGTTCTTC